Presented here are 13 T cell receptor beta chains from one specimen sequenced in a study of cytomegalovirus exposure and HLA in healthy donors. PCR primers comprised 60 Vbeta and 13 Jbeta primers. TCRdb keeps only in-frame clones here, not all; method: immunoSEQ multiplex PCR. Among more than 140,000 clones, roughly 79% were seen once, and the ten largest hold around 2%. The sequenced sample was PBMCs. The source is a woman aged 40 to 50 in good health and CMV-seronegative.

This clone was counted once. This chain uses TRBV6-5 with TRBJ2-1; 7 nucleotides line up with TRBD2. The V segment lost 0 bases and the J segment 8 bases; nucleotides outside the gene matches: 7. Germline lookup yields CDR1 MNHEY and CDR2 SVGAGI. The length of the CDR3 is 15 residues. The CDR3 sequence is CASSYSGGRRYEQFF. The CDR3 coding sequence is TGTGCCAGCAGTTACTCGGGCGGGAGACGGTATGAGCAGTTCTTC.

This clone was counted only a few times. V is TRBV20-1 and J is TRBJ2-7; D gene unclear. The CDR3 is made up of 10 amino acids. Germline V lookup: CDR1 DFQATT, CDR2 SNEGSKA (reference sequence). V shed 6 bases and J shed 3 bases, with 6 bases lying between them. The CDR3 spells CSALYYEQYF. CDR3 DNA: TGCAGTGCCCTCTACTACGAGCAGTACTTC.

The chain uses TRBV5-1 and TRBJ1-1; 9 nucleotides align to TRBD1. CDR1 and CDR2 from the germline V gene are SGHRS and YFSETQ. The CDR3 sequence is 15 residues long. V dropped 2 bases and J dropped 6; count of bases not matched to a gene: 8. As DNA, the CDR3 is TGCGCCAGCAGCTTAGGATTGGACAGGGGTCCTGAAGCTTTCTTT. Its translation is CASSLGLDRGPEAFF.

The gene calls are TRBV28 and TRBJ1-1; D is undetermined. V shed 3 bases and J shed 7 bases, with 18 bases lying between them. CDR3 length: 15 residues. Germline CDR1 MDHEN, CDR2 SYDVKM. CDR3 amino acids: CASSFRPRGYNEAFF. The CDR3 DNA sequence: TGTGCCAGCAGTTTTCGCCCCCGGGGATACAATGAAGCTTTCTTT.

V and J are TRBV7-3 and TRBJ1-1, with TRBD1 as a possible D gene (5 bases). Trimming removed 5 bases from V and 4 bases from J, with 11 bases in between. There are 13 residues in the CDR3. CDR1 is SGHTA and CDR2 is FQGTGA in the germline V gene. Here the CDR3 DNA reads TGTGCCAGCAGCCGCGGGGGTGGCACTGAAGCTTTCTTT. Translating it yields CASSRGGGTEAFF.

The sample holds one count of this clone. The chain is built from TRBV5-1 and TRBJ2-7; 9 positions match TRBD2. The V and J ends lost 1 base and 2 bases, in that order; junction bases with no gene match: 13. The CDR3 has 18 residues. The germline CDR1 and CDR2 sequences are SGHRS and YFSETQ. The CDR3 nucleotides read TGCGCCAGCAGCTTGATTTCAGGGGAAGCGGGAGGTACCTACGAGCAGTACTTC. Its protein product is CASSLISGEAGGTYEQYF.

V usage is TRBV6-5 and J usage is TRBJ2-4; D is possibly TRBD2 (5 bases). The germline V gene has CDR1 MNHEY and CDR2 SVGAGI. The CDR3 runs to 15 residues. V lost 6 bases and J lost 8, with 20 bases in between. CDR3 residues: CASRRADQGGYIQYF. CDR3 bases: TGTGCCAGCAGACGGGCTGACCAAGGAGGATACATTCAGTACTTC.

The V gene is TRBV6-4, the J gene TRBJ2-1, with D maybe TRBD2 (5 bases). This CDR3 has 15 residues. Looked up from germline, CDR1 is MRHNA and CDR2 is SNTAGT. V lost 5 bases, J lost 2 bases, and 13 bases lay in between. The CDR3: CASSQPSRTYNEQFF. The CDR3 nucleotides read TGTGCCAGCAGTCAACCTAGCCGAACCTACAATGAGCAGTTCTTC.

The V and J genes are TRBV20-1 and TRBJ2-5; D not certain. CDR1 is DFQATT and CDR2 is SNEGSKA in the germline V gene (reference sequence). The V end was cut by 2 bases, the J end by 11 bases, with 6 bases between. The CDR3 consists of 9 residues. CDR3 protein: CSARSEQYF. The CDR3 DNA sequence: TGCAGTGCTAGATCTGAGCAGTACTTC.

The chain joins TRBV6-5 to TRBJ1-2, with a weak D call TRBD1 (5 bases). Germline V gene sequence: CDR1 MNHEY, CDR2 SVGAGI. This CDR3 spans 13 amino acids. The V end was cut by 6 bases, the J end by 2 bases, with 10 bases between. The CDR3 region is CASRPTDNYGYTF. CDR3 coding DNA: TGTGCCAGCAGGCCGACAGACAACTATGGCTACACCTTC.

The chain uses TRBV6-6 and TRBJ2-2; D perhaps matches TRBD2 (6 bases). Germline CDR1 is MNHNY and CDR2 is SVGAGI (reference sequence). V was cut by 7 bases and J by 5 bases, with 17 bases left in between. This CDR3 is built from 15 residues. CDR3 protein: CASNTREGRTGELFF. CDR3 DNA sequence: TGTGCCAGCAACACCCGAGAGGGGAGGACCGGGGAGCTGTTTTTT.

This clone was observed once. The rearrangement joins TRBV7-3 to TRBJ2-3; tentatively, D is TRBD2 (5 bases). V shed 4 bases and J shed 6 bases, with 11 bases lying between them. Germline-derived CDR1 and CDR2 are SGHTA and FQGTGA. There are 13 residues in the CDR3. CDR3 in amino acids: CASSSDSRDTQYF. In DNA form, the CDR3 reads TGTGCCAGCAGCTCGGACTCGCGGGATACGCAGTATTTT.

The CDR3 reads CASSLLAGGQPSYNEQFF. CDR3 in DNA: TGTGCCAGCAGCCTGCTAGCGGGAGGCCAACCCTCCTACAATGAGCAGTTCTTC. The chain links TRBV6-4 to TRBJ2-1; TRBD2 matches at 11 bases. Germline assignment: CDR1 MRHNA and CDR2 SNTAGT. Unmatched junction bases numbered 10, after V lost 6 bases and J lost 0 bases. The CDR3 consists of 18 residues.